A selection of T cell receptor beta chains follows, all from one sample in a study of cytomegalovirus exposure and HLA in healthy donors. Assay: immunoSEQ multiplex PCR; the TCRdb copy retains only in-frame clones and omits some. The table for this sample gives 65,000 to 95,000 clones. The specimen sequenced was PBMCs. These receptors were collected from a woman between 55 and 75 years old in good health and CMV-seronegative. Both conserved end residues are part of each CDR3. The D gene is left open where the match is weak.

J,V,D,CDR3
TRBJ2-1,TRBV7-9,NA,CASSPRGGAYNEQFF
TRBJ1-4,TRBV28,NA,CASSSGEVKLFF
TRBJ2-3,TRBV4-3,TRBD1,CASSQVRQGTSTDTQYF
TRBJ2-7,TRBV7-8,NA,CASSLEGLVDEQYF
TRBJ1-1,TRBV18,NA,CASSPQARLNTEAFF
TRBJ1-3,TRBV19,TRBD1,CASSGTGVGNTIYF
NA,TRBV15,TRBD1,CATSKEQGAYEQYF
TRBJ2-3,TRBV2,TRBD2,CASKGLAGTDTQYF
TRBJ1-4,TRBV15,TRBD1,CATSRDRASLSTNEKLFF
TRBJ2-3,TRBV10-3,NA,CATRQGEGAGGADTQYF
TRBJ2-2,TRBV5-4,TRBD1,CASSFGQGNTGELFF
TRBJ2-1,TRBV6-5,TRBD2,CASSFGMGLADNEQFF
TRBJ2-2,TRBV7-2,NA,CASSAHRGGLTGELFF
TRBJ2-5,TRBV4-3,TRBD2,CASSQEFGTSQETQYF
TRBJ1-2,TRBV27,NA,CASSLSTENYGYTF
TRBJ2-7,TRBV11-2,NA,CASTILEDYEQYF
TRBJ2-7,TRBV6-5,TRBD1,CASYPGQGLEQYF
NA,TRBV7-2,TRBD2,CASSLAGGAYEQYF
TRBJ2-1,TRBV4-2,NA,CASSQEADSSYNEQFF
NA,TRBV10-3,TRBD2,CAIGLSGTTYEQYF
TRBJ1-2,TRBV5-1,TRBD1,CASSSRQGADVYGYTF
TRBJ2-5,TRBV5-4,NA,CASSFRDYQETQYF
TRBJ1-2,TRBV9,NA,CASSVFPTEYGYTF
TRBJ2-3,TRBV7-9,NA,CASSLNRDLASDTQYF
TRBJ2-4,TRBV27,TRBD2,CASSEGTSWTKNIQYF
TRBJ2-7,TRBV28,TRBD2,CASTRSGSLNEQYF
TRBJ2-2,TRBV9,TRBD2,CASSVAASGDTGELFF
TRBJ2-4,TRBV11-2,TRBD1,CASSPGQGTAKNIQYF
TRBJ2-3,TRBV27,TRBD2,CASSLLVASGIRDTQYF
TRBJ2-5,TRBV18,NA,CASSPSMQETQYF
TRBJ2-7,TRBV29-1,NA,CSVGTVYEQYF
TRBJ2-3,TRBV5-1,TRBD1,CASSFGDRAFPDTQYF
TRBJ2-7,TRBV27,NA,CASSFPGSYEQYF
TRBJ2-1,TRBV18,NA,CASSPGYGGNMGNEQFF
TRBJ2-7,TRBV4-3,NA,CASSPERGPYEQYF
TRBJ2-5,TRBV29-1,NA,CSVVQGQETQYF
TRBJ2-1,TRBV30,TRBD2,CAWSIPRGWERDRYNEQFF
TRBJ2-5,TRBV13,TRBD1,CASSKRDRLGETQYF
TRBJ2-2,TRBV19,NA,CASRRTATGELFF
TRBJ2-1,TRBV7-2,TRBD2,CALLGGMYYNEQFF
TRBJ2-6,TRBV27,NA,CASSFGQGKTGANVLTF
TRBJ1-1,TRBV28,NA,CASSTPGVNTEAFF
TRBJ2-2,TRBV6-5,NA,CASSYRGLTGELFF
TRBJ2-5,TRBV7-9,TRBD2,CASIQTSGRQETQYF
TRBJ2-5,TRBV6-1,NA,CASRLADQETQYF
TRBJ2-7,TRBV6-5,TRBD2,CASRIAGASYEQYF
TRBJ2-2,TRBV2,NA,CASRETGYGNTGELFF
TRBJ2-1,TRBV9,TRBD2,CASSTKGASGSPHNEQFF
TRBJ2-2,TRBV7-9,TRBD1,CASSGGQGAAGELFF
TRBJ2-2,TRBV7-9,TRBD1,CASSRMRGQGGTGELFF
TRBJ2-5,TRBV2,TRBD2,CASSPGLAGGTQYF
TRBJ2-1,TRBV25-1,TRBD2,CASSSTVAGGYNEQFF
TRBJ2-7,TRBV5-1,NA,CASSLGSRGDGQYF
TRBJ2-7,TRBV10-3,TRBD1,CAISESIGTGWYEQYF
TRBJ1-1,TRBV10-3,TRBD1,CAISVTGAGEAFF